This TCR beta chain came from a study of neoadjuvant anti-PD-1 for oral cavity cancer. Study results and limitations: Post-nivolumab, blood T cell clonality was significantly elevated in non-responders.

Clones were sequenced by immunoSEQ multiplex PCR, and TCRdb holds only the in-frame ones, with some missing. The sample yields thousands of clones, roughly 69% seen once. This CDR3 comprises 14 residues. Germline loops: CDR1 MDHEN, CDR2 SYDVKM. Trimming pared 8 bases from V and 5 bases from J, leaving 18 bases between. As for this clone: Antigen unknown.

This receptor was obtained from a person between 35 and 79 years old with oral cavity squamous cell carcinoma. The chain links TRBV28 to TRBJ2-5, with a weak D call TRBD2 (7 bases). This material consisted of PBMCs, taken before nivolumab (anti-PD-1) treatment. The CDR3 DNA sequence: TGTGCCAGCCGTGGGGGGGGGCCAGTTGAGACCCAGTACTTC. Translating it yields CASRGGGPVETQYF.